The sequence of this TCR beta chain was determined in a study of human T cells and chemical hapten exposure. Study-level information: Patients were given diphenylcyclopropenone on the scalp weekly across the approximately 25-week study.

Notes on the study in general: Alopecia affected the donors, so their immune response may differ from healthy people's. Expanded TCR sets contained significantly more large CDR3 similarity clusters than controls.

This clonotype has at least ten counts. No antigen is known for it. Time point here: pre-sensitization, week 0. As for treatment: therapeutic diphenylcyclopropenone sensitization with weekly scalp DPC. In TCRdb, the RACE reads were re-called with MiXCR into one record per CDR3 protein. The sample gives about 380,000 distinct CDR3 sequences, more than 4.5% of which show up once; 2.5% to 3% is in the top ten. The CDR3 is 15 amino acids. The germline V gene has CDR1 DFQATT and CDR2 SNEGSKA (reference sequence). V was cut by 0 bases and J by 0 bases, with 9 bases left in between. This specimen was whole blood, taken in connection with sensitization to the hapten diphenylcyclopropenone (DPC). The J gene is TRBJ2-1, the V gene TRBV20-1; no definite D call. The sequence was collected from a woman in her fifties or sixties with alopecia areata. Some clones in this sample may be carry-over from other donors' samples. The chain's CDR3 is CSARENLISYNEQFF. The DNA for the CDR3 is TGCAGTGCTAGAGAAAACTTGATCTCCTACAATGAGCAGTTCTTC.